Presented here are 21 T cell receptor beta chains from one specimen sequenced in a study of radiation and T cells in renal cell carcinoma. Assay used: immunoSEQ multiplex PCR; TCRdb lists only in-frame clones, some missing. The data hold around 60,000 clones, with around 78% observed a single time. Sample time point: blood 2 weeks post-SBRT. As to treatment: 15 Gy SBRT to primary tumor, nephrectomy 4 weeks later. The material was blood, obtained from a patient whose treatment included radiotherapy and nephrectomy. These receptors originate from a man aged 55 to 70 with renal cell carcinoma.

The sample holds a few counts of this clone. The chain carries TRBV28 and TRBJ2-3; 7 nucleotides match TRBD2. Germline assignment: CDR1 MDHEN and CDR2 SYDVKM. J was trimmed by 0 bases and V by 4 bases; bases with no gene match: 4. CDR3 size: 15 residues. This chain's CDR3 is CASSSKRGSTDTQYF. The CDR3 DNA sequence: TGTGCCAGCAGTTCTAAGCGGGGAAGCACAGATACGCAGTATTTT.

The V gene is TRBV4-3, the J gene TRBJ2-1, with 7 positions matching TRBD2. J gave up 7 bases and V 5 bases, and 11 bases lay outside the gene matches. This CDR3 has 15 residues. Germline CDR1 reads LGHNA; CDR2 reads YSLEER. CDR3 region: CASSDVSGGYNEQFF. In DNA, the CDR3 is TGCGCCAGCAGCGATGTCTCGGGAGGCTATAATGAGCAGTTCTTC.

The rearrangement links TRBV7-2 to TRBJ1-4; D gene uncertain. The CDR3 extends over 15 amino acids. V lost 6 bases and J lost 7, with 18 bases in between. Germline V gene data show CDR1 as SGHTA and CDR2 as FQGNSA. This CDR3 is CASSSRYHGGEKLFF. Written as DNA, the CDR3 is TGTGCCAGCAGTTCCCGATATCATGGCGGTGAAAAACTGTTTTTT.

The rearrangement links TRBV7-9 to TRBJ2-1, with TRBD1 matching over 7 bases. V shed 6 bases, J shed 6 bases, and the junction held 11 bases outside the gene matches. CDR3 size: 15 residues. Germline V gene sequence: CDR1 SEHNR, CDR2 FQNEAQ (reference sequence). The CDR3 loop is CASRSMAQGRNEQFF. Here the CDR3 DNA reads TGTGCCAGCAGGTCAATGGCACAGGGGCGCAATGAGCAGTTCTTC.

As regards this clone: This specimen includes other DNA sequences encoding the same CDR3. The J gene is TRBJ2-7, the V gene TRBV2; D gene uncertain. V lost 6 bases, J lost 4 bases, and 10 bases lay in between. The CDR3 length is 12 residues. Germline-derived CDR1 and CDR2 are SNHLY and FYNNEI. This CDR3 reads CASSEQGYEQYF. DNA of the CDR3: TGTGCCAGCAGCGAACAAGGGTACGAGCAGTACTTC.

The chain links TRBV7-9 to TRBJ1-4; maybe TRBD1 (5 bases). V was cut by 5 bases and J by 7 bases, with 17 bases left in between. There are 15 residues in the CDR3. Germline V gives CDR1 SEHNR, CDR2 FQNEAQ (reference sequence). CDR3 in DNA: TGTGCCAGCAGCCTCACTCAAGGGGCCGGTGAAAAACTGTTTTTT. The encoded protein is CASSLTQGAGEKLFF.

The CDR3 is CASSSQGSLENIQYF. The DNA for the CDR3 is TGTGCCAGCAGCTCCCAAGGCTCTTTAGAAAACATTCAGTACTTC. V gene TRBV7-2 combines with J gene TRBJ2-4; D is uncertain. Germline CDR1 reads SGHTA; CDR2 reads FQGNSA. V lost 4 bases and J lost 5, with 15 bases in between. The CDR3 contains 15 residues. Full variable domain (remainder filled in from reference TRBV7-2 and TRBJ2-4): GAGVSQSPSNKVTEKGKDVELRCDPISGHTALYWYRQSLGQGLEFLIYFQGNSAPDKSGLPSDRFSAERTGGSVSTLTIQRTQQEDSAVYLCASSSQGSLENIQYFGAGTRLSVL.

The chain has TRBV11-3 and TRBJ2-5, with D tentatively TRBD2 (6 bases). This CDR3 has 14 amino acids. The V and J ends lost 4 bases and 5 bases respectively, with 14 bases between them. In germline, CDR1 is SGHNT, CDR2 YENEEA. The CDR3 nucleotides read TGTGCCAGCAGCTCGGACCCTGGAGGGGAGACCCAGTACTTC. Protein: CASSSDPGGETQYF. Filled out from reference TRBV11-3 and TRBJ2-5, the complete variable domain reads EAGVVQSPRYKIIEKKQPVAFWCNPISGHNTLYWYLQNLGQGPELLIRYENEEAVDDSQLPKDRFSAERLKGVDSTLKIQPAELGDSAVYLCASSSDPGGETQYFGPGTRLLVL.

The chain links TRBV2 to TRBJ1-1; D gene ambiguous. The V and J ends lost 7 bases and 0 bases respectively, with 9 bases between them. The CDR3 runs 13 residues. CDR1 and CDR2 from the germline V gene are SNHLY and FYNNEI. The chain's CDR3 is CASTLTMNTEAFF. The DNA for the CDR3 is TGTGCCAGCACCCTGACAATGAACACTGAAGCTTTCTTT.

The chain is built from TRBV5-6 and TRBJ1-2; 8 bases are shared with TRBD1. V lost 0 bases to trimming and J lost 1 base; unmatched junction nucleotides: 5. The CDR3 has 16 amino acids. Germline CDR1 is SGHDT and CDR2 is YYEEEE. This CDR3 reads CASSLGTGRFNYGYTF. DNA of the CDR3: TGTGCCAGCAGCTTGGGGACAGGGAGGTTTAACTATGGCTACACCTTC.

This clone was seen just once. J is TRBJ1-2 and V is TRBV9; D unresolved. Trimming stripped 2 bases from V and 8 bases from J, with 13 bases between. Germline values: CDR1 SGDLS, CDR2 YYNGEE. The CDR3 contains 13 residues. CDR3 region: CASSVQAGYGYTF. CDR3 nucleotide sequence: TGTGCCAGCAGCGTCCAGGCGGGATACGGCTACACCTTC.

This clone was counted a few times. The chain couples TRBV5-6 to TRBJ2-7; D is tentatively TRBD1 or TRBD2 (5 bases each). In germline, CDR1 is SGHDT, CDR2 YYEEEE. The CDR3 contains 13 residues. V dropped 3 bases and J dropped 3 bases, with 10 bases sitting between them. The CDR3 coding sequence is TGTGCCAGCAGCTCGGGACCGCGCTACGAGCAGTACTTC. Translating gives CASSSGPRYEQYF.

The rearrangement uses TRBV5-4 and TRBJ2-2; 9 bases align to TRBD1. The trim removed 4 bases at V and 1 base at J, leaving 2 bases unmatched. In germline, CDR1 is SGHNT, CDR2 YYREEE (reference sequence). The CDR3 extends over 15 amino acids. CDR3 nucleotides: TGTGCCAGCAGCGAGGGACAGGGGAACACCGGGGAGCTGTTTTTT. This sequence encodes CASSEGQGNTGELFF. Using reference TRBV5-4 and TRBJ2-2 for the parts outside the CDR3, the full variable domain is ETGVTQSPTHLIKTRGQQVTLRCSSQSGHNTVSWYQQALGQGPQFIFQYYREEENGRGNFPPRFSGLQFPNYSSELNVNALELDDSALYLCASSEGQGNTGELFFGEGSRLTVL.

The chain combines TRBV30 with TRBJ2-5; no firm D call. Trimming removed 0 bases at V and 0 bases at J, with 8 bases between. CDR1 is GTSNPN and CDR2 is SVGIG in the germline V gene (reference sequence). This CDR3 has 14 amino acids. CDR3 nucleotide sequence: TGTGCCTGGAGTGTATACAGCTACCAAGAGACCCAGTACTTC. Amino acids: CAWSVYSYQETQYF.

The chain couples TRBV19 to TRBJ2-7, with D possibly TRBD1 on 6 matching bases. The CDR3 loop spans 16 amino acids. Trimming shortened V by 3 bases and J by 0 bases, and 15 bases separated the two germline ends. The germline CDR1 and CDR2 sequences are LNHDA and SQIVND (reference sequence). The CDR3 sequence is CASSIAGQSSSYEQYF. The CDR3 nucleotides read TGTGCCAGTAGTATTGCCGGACAGAGCAGCTCCTACGAGCAGTACTTC.

CDR3 residues: CASSLGARTEADTQYF. CDR3 in DNA: TGTGCCAGCAGCTTAGGAGCGAGGACAGAGGCAGATACGCAGTATTTT. The rearrangement uses TRBV11-2 and TRBJ2-3; a possible D gene is TRBD1 (6 bases). This CDR3 comprises 16 residues. Trimming pared 1 base from V and 4 bases from J, leaving 15 bases between. Per germline, CDR1 SGHAT and CDR2 FQNNGV.

The chain employs TRBV7-9 and TRBJ2-5; 7 nucleotides line up with TRBD2. The ends lost 4 bases at V and 4 bases at J; junction bases unmatched: 6. Germline V gene sequence: CDR1 SEHNR, CDR2 FQNEAQ (reference sequence). This CDR3 has 14 amino acids. The CDR3 bases are TGTGCCAGCAGCTCTACGCCGGGGGGAGAGACCCAGTACTTC. Residues: CASSSTPGGETQYF.

The CDR3 spells CASLDSGVTYEQYF. Here the CDR3 DNA reads TGTGCCAGCTTGGATTCAGGGGTAACCTACGAGCAGTACTTC. The chain has TRBV28 and TRBJ2-7, with D tentatively TRBD1 (6 bases). V lost 8 bases and J lost 2, with 16 bases in between. This CDR3 has 14 amino acids. The germline V gene has CDR1 MDHEN and CDR2 SYDVKM.

The chain combines TRBV30 with TRBJ1-5; a weak D match, TRBD1 (6 bases). This CDR3 is 15 amino acids long. Deletions cut 3 bases from V and 3 bases from J, with 15 bases between. Germline V gene data show CDR1 as GTSNPN and CDR2 as SVGIG (reference sequence). The CDR3 nucleotides read TGTGCCTGGAGCGGCAGGGGACTATTCAATCAGCCCCAGCATTTT. Protein product: CAWSGRGLFNQPQHF.

The V gene is TRBV29-1, the J gene TRBJ2-2; maybe TRBD1 (5 bases). Germline V lookup: CDR1 SQVTM, CDR2 ANQGSEA. This CDR3 comprises 14 residues. V lost 2 bases to trimming and J lost 6 bases, with 13 bases between them. The CDR3 loop is CSVEQGVGAGELFF. For the CDR3, the DNA is TGCAGCGTTGAACAGGGTGTAGGGGCCGGGGAGCTGTTTTTT.

The J gene is TRBJ1-1, the V gene TRBV5-1; D uncertain. Looked up from germline, CDR1 is SGHRS and CDR2 is YFSETQ. Trimming pared 0 bases from V and 4 bases from J, leaving 10 bases between. CDR3 length equals 14 residues. CDR3 protein: CASSLVSGPTEAFF. As DNA, the CDR3 is TGCGCCAGCAGCTTGGTATCCGGGCCCACTGAAGCTTTCTTT.